This TCR beta chain was documented in a study of blood T cell repertoires in COVID-19. About the research overall: The United States, Italy and Spain were the sources of the acute and convalescent COVID-19 samples.

The CDR3 totals 16 residues. Method: immunoSEQ multiplex PCR; TCRdb's copy keeps in-frame clones and lacks some. This table holds roughly 180,000 clones, 65% to 85% found once. Input material: peripheral blood. This receptor was taken from a man in his 60s with active or convalescent COVID-19. V is TRBV21-1 and J is TRBJ2-7; the DNA was not compared with TRBD1, the D call given in the table. TRBV21-1 is assigned pseudogene status. CDR3 sequence reads: CASSQTLPLSSYEQYF. The CDR3 DNA sequence: TGTGCCAGCAGCCAAACCCTGCCTCTCAGCTCCTACGAGCAGTACTTC.